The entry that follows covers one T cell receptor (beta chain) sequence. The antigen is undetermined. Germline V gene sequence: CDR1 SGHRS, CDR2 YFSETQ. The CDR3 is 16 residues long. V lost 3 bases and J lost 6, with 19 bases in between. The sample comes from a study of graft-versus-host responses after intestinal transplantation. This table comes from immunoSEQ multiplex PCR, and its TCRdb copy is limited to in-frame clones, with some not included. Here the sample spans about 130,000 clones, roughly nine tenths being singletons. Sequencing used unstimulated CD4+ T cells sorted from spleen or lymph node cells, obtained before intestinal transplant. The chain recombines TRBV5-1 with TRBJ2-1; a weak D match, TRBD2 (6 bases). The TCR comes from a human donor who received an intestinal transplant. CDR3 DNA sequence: TGCGCCAGCAGCTGGACCGGGACTCGATCTGGCAATGAGCAGTTCTTC. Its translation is CASSWTGTRSGNEQFF.